Listed below are T cell receptor beta chains from one sample, sequenced in a study of T-cell reconstitution after alpha-beta-depleted transplantation in children. TCRdb ran MiXCR on the PCR reads and lists one entry per CDR3 protein. The table lists about 420,000 distinct CDR3 sequences, around 16% of them singletons. Sample: PBMCs, mostly from graft donor cells, taken 360 days after TCRalphabeta/CD19-depleted stem cell transplant. These receptors all come from a boy in the first two years of life who had a stem cell transplant for Wiskott-Aldrich syndrome, so the T cells may come from the graft donor. The CDR3 runs from the conserved cysteine through the conserved F or W.

v_gene,j_gene,CDR3aa
TRBV21-1,TRBJ2-7,CASSYRFSYEQYF
TRBV5-1,TRBJ2-3,CASSPEGPSGGGDTQYF
TRBV19,TRBJ2-6,CASSIRRGGSGANVLTF
TRBV20-1,TRBJ2-3,CSARYTDTQYF
TRBV5-5,TRBJ2-7,CASSFLASEQYF
TRBV28,TRBJ2-7,CASSLSQGSSYEQYF
TRBV7-2,TRBJ2-7,CASSFPRTSGRPYEQYF
TRBV11-2,TRBJ1-5,CASSLGIRATGNQPQHF
TRBV5-1,TRBJ2-7,CASSAGTTQRVYEQYF
TRBV7-9,TRBJ1-2,CASSLEWTANGYTF
TRBV4-2,TRBJ2-1,CASSQGTSGHNEQFF
TRBV5-5,TRBJ2-7,CASSRTRGQYEQYF
TRBV9,TRBJ2-5,CASSVEAGDRTQYF
TRBV29-1,TRBJ2-3,CSVEARSLADTQYF
TRBV12-3/TRBV12-4,TRBJ2-2,CASSLAWELFF
TRBV3-1,TRBJ2-5,CASSQEVRYLETQYF
TRBV24-1,TRBJ2-1,CATDMGLAGNEQFF
TRBV15,TRBJ1-3,CATSRDRRSGNTIYF
TRBV9,TRBJ2-1,CASSVDGTLGNEQFF
TRBV28,TRBJ2-7,CASSSRGRYEQYF
TRBV6-6,TRBJ1-5,CASSYSDQPQHF
TRBV27,TRBJ2-1,CASSETWYNEQFF